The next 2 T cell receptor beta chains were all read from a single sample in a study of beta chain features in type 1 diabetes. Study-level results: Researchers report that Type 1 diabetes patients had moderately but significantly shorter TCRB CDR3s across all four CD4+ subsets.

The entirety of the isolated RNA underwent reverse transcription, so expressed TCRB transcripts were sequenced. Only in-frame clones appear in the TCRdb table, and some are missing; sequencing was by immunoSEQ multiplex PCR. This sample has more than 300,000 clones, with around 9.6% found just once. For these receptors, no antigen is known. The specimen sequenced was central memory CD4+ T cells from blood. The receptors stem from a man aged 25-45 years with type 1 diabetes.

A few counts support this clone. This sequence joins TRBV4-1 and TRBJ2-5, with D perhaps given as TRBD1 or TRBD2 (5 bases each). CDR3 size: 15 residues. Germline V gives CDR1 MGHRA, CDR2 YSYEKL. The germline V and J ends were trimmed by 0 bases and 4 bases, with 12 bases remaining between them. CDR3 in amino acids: CASSQDPRGGETQYF. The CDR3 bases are TGCGCCAGCAGCCAAGACCCGAGGGGTGGAGAGACCCAGTACTTC.

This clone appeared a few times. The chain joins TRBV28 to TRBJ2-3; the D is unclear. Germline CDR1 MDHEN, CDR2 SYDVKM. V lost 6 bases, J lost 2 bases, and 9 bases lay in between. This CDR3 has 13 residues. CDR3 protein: CASREGNTDTQYF. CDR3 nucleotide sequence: TGTGCCAGCAGGGAAGGGAACACAGATACGCAGTATTTT.